The 15 T cell receptor beta chains presented below share a single source sample, sequenced in a study of CD4 T cell repertoires in COVID-19. These memory T cells were uncultured and sequenced directly after ex vivo isolation. Some clones are missing from TCRdb's copy, which holds only in-frame ones; the method was immunoSEQ multiplex PCR. The table records about 24,000 clones, about 93% of them present only once. Specimen: circulating follicular helper CD4+ T cells (cTfh) from blood, collected before the COVID-19 pandemic. Receptor source: a human donor who had COVID-19.

J is TRBJ2-1 and V is TRBV5-1; the match to TRBD2 covers 7 bases. V dropped 7 bases and J dropped 2; count of bases not matched to a gene: 9. The CDR3 is made up of 15 amino acids. The germline V gene encodes CDR1 SGHRS and CDR2 YFSETQ. The CDR3 here is CASDPSGDTYNEQFF. The CDR3 nucleotides read TGCGCCAGCGACCCTAGCGGAGATACCTACAATGAGCAGTTCTTC.

The chain employs TRBV5-1 and TRBJ1-2; tentative D call: TRBD1 (5 bases). This CDR3 contains 14 residues. V was trimmed by 2 bases and J by 7 bases, leaving 15 bases between them. Germline CDR1 reads SGHRS; CDR2 reads YFSETQ. CDR3 residues: CASSFASGSTGYTF. The CDR3 coding sequence is TGCGCCAGCAGCTTCGCCTCAGGGTCCACTGGCTACACCTTC.

J is TRBJ2-2 and V is TRBV27; no firm D call. V lost 3 bases, J lost 4 bases, and 9 bases lay in between. The CDR3 has 14 residues. The germline V gene has CDR1 MNHEY and CDR2 SMNVEV (reference sequence). The CDR3 loop reads CASSFDLFTGELFF. The CDR3 nucleotides are TGTGCCAGCAGTTTTGATCTATTCACCGGGGAGCTGTTTTTT.

The chain has TRBV7-9 and TRBJ1-6; 9 positions match TRBD1. CDR1 is SEHNR, CDR2 FQNEAQ, per germline (reference sequence). V trimming: 3 bases; J trimming: 5 bases; junction bases outside the gene matches: 5. This CDR3 comprises 16 residues. This CDR3 is CASSLLGQGDNSPLHF. The DNA of the CDR3 is TGTGCCAGCAGCTTGTTGGGACAGGGTGATAATTCACCCCTCCACTTT.

The chain uses TRBV10-1 and TRBJ2-7; maybe TRBD1 (5 bases). CDR1 and CDR2 (germline): WNHNN, SYGVQD (reference sequence). The CDR3 has 13 amino acids. V dropped 4 bases and J dropped 5 bases, with 12 bases sitting between them. The chain's CDR3 is CASSVTSGNEQYF. The DNA for the CDR3 is TGCGCCAGCAGTGTTACTTCAGGGAACGAGCAGTACTTC.

The chain has TRBV5-1 and TRBJ2-3; 11 bases line up with TRBD1. V lost 3 bases to trimming and J lost 0 bases; unmatched junction nucleotides: 3. CDR3 size: 16 residues. Germline values: CDR1 SGHRS, CDR2 YFSETQ. CDR3 in DNA: TGCGCCAGCAGCTGGGGACAGGGGGGGAGCACAGATACGCAGTATTTT. Amino acid sequence: CASSWGQGGSTDTQYF.

The CDR3: CASSLFGGGGNYNEQFF. The CDR3 region has the DNA TGTGCCAGCAGCTTGTTTGGGGGCGGGGGGAATTACAATGAGCAGTTCTTC. The chain couples TRBV5-4 to TRBJ2-1, with TRBD2 identical over 8 bases. Germline lookup yields CDR1 SGHNT and CDR2 YYREEE (reference sequence). Losses at the gene ends were 1 base for V and 4 bases for J; bases not matched to a gene: 10. CDR3 length: 17 residues.

This clone was recorded once. The J gene is TRBJ2-5, the V gene TRBV7-9; D gene ambiguous. The V gene lost 5 bases and the J gene lost 5 bases, with 9 bases spanning the gap. The CDR3 contains 12 residues. Germline V CDR1 and CDR2: SEHNR, FQNEAQ (reference sequence). For the CDR3, the DNA is TGTGCCAGCAGCCCCCGAGCGGAGACCCAGTACTTC. Its protein is CASSPRAETQYF.

The chain recombines TRBV19 with TRBJ2-3, with 7 bases lining up with TRBD1. The length of the CDR3 is 14 residues. V lost 3 bases, J lost 7 bases, and 7 bases stayed unmatched. CDR1 and CDR2 (germline): LNHDA, SQIVND (reference sequence). In nucleotides, the CDR3 is TGTGCCAGTAGTATTACAGGGGAAGGGAATACGCAGTATTTT. Its translation is CASSITGEGNTQYF.

This sequence joins TRBV5-1 and TRBJ2-7; 7 bases are shared with TRBD1. With 3 bases clipped from V and 3 bases from J, the junction kept 12 bases outside the gene matches. Germline-derived CDR1 and CDR2 are SGHRS and YFSETQ. The CDR3 loop spans 16 amino acids. CDR3 nucleotide sequence: TGCGCCAGCAGCTCTTCCGAGACAGGGCTTTTCTACGAGCAGTACTTC. This sequence encodes CASSSSETGLFYEQYF.

This clone has only one observation. The chain carries TRBV19 and TRBJ1-1; D might be TRBD1 (6 bases). Between the trimmed V and J ends, which lost 3 bases and 5 bases, there was a span of 10 bases. In germline, CDR1 is LNHDA, CDR2 SQIVND (reference sequence). The CDR3 loop spans 13 amino acids. CDR3 sequence (DNA): TGTGCCAGTAGTATGCAAGGGGGAACTGAAGCTTTCTTT. This translates into CASSMQGGTEAFF. The full variable domain, completed using reference TRBV19 and TRBJ1-1, is DGGITQSPKYLFRKEGQNVTLSCEQNLNHDAMYWYRQDPGQGLRLIYYSQIVNDFQKGDIAEGYSVSREKKESFPLTVTSAQKNPTAFYLCASSMQGGTEAFFGQGTRLTVV.

The gene calls are TRBV6-5 and TRBJ2-7; D ambiguous. The CDR3 is 11 residues long. CDR1 is MNHEY and CDR2 is SVGAGI in the germline V gene. With 7 bases removed from V and 2 bases from J, the gap between germline ends came to 6 bases. CDR3 sequence reads: CASTDTYEQYF. Written as DNA, the CDR3 is TGTGCCAGCACCGACACCTACGAGCAGTACTTC.

The genes are TRBV11-2 and TRBJ2-7; TRBD2 matches 8 bases. The junction had 12 bases not matched to a gene; V was cut back by 3 bases and J by 5 bases. The CDR3 sequence is 16 residues long. Per germline, CDR1 SGHAT and CDR2 FQNNGV. CDR3 sequence (DNA): TGTGCCAGCAGCTTCTTCGGCGTCGGCGGGGGGAACGAGCAGTACTTC. It translates to CASSFFGVGGGNEQYF.

Here the CDR3 DNA reads TGTGCCAGCAGCCAAGGCGGGTTAGCGGGGGGGCGCAATGAGCAGTTCTTC. Amino acid sequence: CASSQGGLAGGRNEQFF. The chain recombines TRBV4-2 with TRBJ2-1, with 11 bases fitting TRBD2. The CDR3 contains 17 residues. Germline-derived CDR1 and CDR2 are LGHNA and YNFKEQ. With 1 base clipped from V and 6 bases from J, the junction kept 8 bases outside the gene matches.

The chain carries TRBV19 and TRBJ2-7; a weak D match, TRBD1 (6 bases). In germline, CDR1 is LNHDA, CDR2 SQIVND (reference sequence). CDR3 length: 12 residues. The V end was cut by 7 bases, the J end by 5 bases, with 12 bases between. CDR3: CASTTRGNEQYF. For the CDR3, the DNA is TGTGCCAGTACCACTAGGGGGAACGAGCAGTACTTC.